The 11 T cell receptor beta chains reported below all come from one sample, sequenced in a study of T cells in Graves' hyperthyroidism and ophthalmopathy (dated by TCRdb to the late 2010s). Library creation used multiplex PCR. The sequencer was an Illumina HiSeq 2000. The TCR beta CDR3 regions were amplified from RNA transcripts. A first-round RT-PCR of the TCR CDR3 used the HTBI primer set with the Qiagen OneStep RT-PCR kit. TCRdb passed the public sequencing reads through fastp at Q25 and MiXCR, retaining productive beta sequences. When rows share a CDR3 protein, they turn into one entry using the most common DNA and genes. This sample holds hundreds of thousands of distinct CDR3 sequences; approximately 20% were observed only once. Around 43% of the sample goes to the ten largest clones. Sequences were obtained from blood. Receptor source: a man aged 35-49 years with Graves' hyperthyroidism.

The rearrangement links TRBV7-2 to TRBJ2-1; TRBD2 matches at 11 bases. The CDR3 runs 14 residues. Germline lookup yields CDR1 SGHTA and CDR2 FQGNSA. The V segment lost 5 bases and the J segment 14 bases; nucleotides outside the gene matches: 11. The CDR3 sequence is CASSVWGSGGGEFF. The CDR3 DNA sequence: TGTGCCAGCAGCGTGTGGGGTAGCGGGGGGGGCGAGTTCTTC.

This clonotype was counted at least ten times. This rearrangement joins TRBV18 to TRBJ2-1; D may be TRBD1 or TRBD2 (5 bases each). V gave up 0 bases and J gave up 0 bases, with 9 bases separating them. Germline values: CDR1 KGHSH, CDR2 LQKENI. The CDR3 is 16 amino acids. CDR3 sequence reads: CASSPPGTISYNEQFF. The CDR3 DNA is TGTGCCAGCTCACCACCCGGGACCATCTCCTACAATGAGCAGTTCTTC.

This clonotype was seen ten or more times. The V and J genes are TRBV27 and TRBJ1-5; 11 bases match TRBD1. Trimming cost V 9 bases and J 1 base; bases outside gene matches: 5. CDR3 length equals 15 residues. Per germline, CDR1 MNHEY and CDR2 SMNVEV (reference sequence). The CDR3 reads CASWTGGRSNQPQHF. The CDR3 DNA reads TGTGCCAGTTGGACAGGGGGCCGAAGCAATCAGCCCCAGCATTTT.

With respect to this clonotype: This may be a read error, as it is one base from a much larger clone. V is TRBV28 and J is TRBJ2-2, with TRBD2 matching 7 bases. The CDR3 length is 15 residues. Germline CDR1 and CDR2: MDHEN and SYDVKM. The CDR3 spells CASSTLRGNAGELFF. CDR3 DNA sequence: TGTGCCAGCAGCACTCTGCGGGGGAACGCCGGGGAGCTGTTTTTT.

The chain is built from TRBV30 and TRBJ1-1; D is unresolved. The germline V and J ends were trimmed by 0 bases and 1 base, with 6 bases remaining between them. The germline V gene has CDR1 GTSNPN and CDR2 SVGIG (reference sequence). This CDR3 is built from 13 residues. CDR3 sequence (DNA): TGTGCCTGGAGTGTATCCCAGAACACTGAAGCTTTCTTT. It specifies CAWSVSQNTEAFF.

Many counts were recorded for this clonotype. The J gene is TRBJ2-5, the V gene TRBV3-1; tentative D call: TRBD2 (6 bases). The V end lost 3 bases, the J end lost 1 base, and 12 bases lay between the germline ends. Germline V gene sequence: CDR1 LGHDT, CDR2 YNNKEL (reference sequence). The CDR3 runs 15 residues. This chain's CDR3 is CASSQVEGGQETQYF. The CDR3 DNA reads as TGTGCCAGCAGCCAGGTGGAGGGCGGCCAAGAGACCCAGTACTTC.

This clonotype was seen at least ten times. The rearrangement joins TRBV12-3 or TRBV12-4 to TRBJ2-7; 7 nucleotides agree with TRBD1. J was trimmed by 0 bases and V by 3 bases; bases with no gene match: 5. The CDR3 spans 15 residues. This CDR3 reads CASSFGRGSSYEQYF. DNA of the CDR3: TGTGCCAGCAGTTTCGGCAGGGGGAGCTCCTACGAGCAGTACTTC.

The chain combines TRBV6-1 with TRBJ2-3, with 10 nucleotides matching TRBD2. V lost 6 bases to trimming and J lost 5 bases; unmatched junction nucleotides: 11. The CDR3 runs to 16 residues. Germline CDR1 MNHNS, CDR2 SASEGT. The CDR3: CASSQNRAGGQDTQYF. CDR3 in DNA: TGTGCCAGCAGCCAGAACAGAGCGGGGGGGCAAGATACGCAGTATTTT.

The chain carries TRBV12-3 or TRBV12-4 and TRBJ1-1, with D perhaps TRBD1 (6 bases). Trimming shortened V by 5 bases and J by 1 base, and 11 bases separated the two germline ends. CDR3 length: 14 amino acids. The CDR3: CASSTAQGNTEAFF. For the CDR3, the DNA is TGTGCCAGCAGTACCGCACAGGGGAACACTGAAGCTTTCTTT.

The chain couples TRBV9 to TRBJ2-1; D gene uncertain. The germline V gene encodes CDR1 SGDLS and CDR2 YYNGEE. The V gene lost 0 bases and the J gene lost 5 bases, with 12 bases spanning the gap. The CDR3 is 15 residues long. The CDR3 DNA follows: TGTGCCAGCAGCGTAGGAGACGGCTTACACAATGAGCAGTTCTTC. It specifies CASSVGDGLHNEQFF.

This clonotype was picked up a small number of times. The chain carries TRBV5-1 and TRBJ1-2; D not certain. CDR3 length: 15 residues. The V end was cut by 4 bases, the J end by 4 bases, with 17 bases between. The germline V gene has CDR1 SGHRS and CDR2 YFSETQ. The CDR3 coding sequence is TGCGCCAGCAGCCCTGGAGTGCATCAGCTCTATGGCTACACCTTC. This translates into CASSPGVHQLYGYTF. The whole variable domain, filled in from reference TRBV5-1 and TRBJ1-2, reads KAGVTQTPRYLIKTRGQQVTLSCSPISGHRSVSWYQQTPGQGLQFLFEYFSETQRNKGNFPGRFSGRQFSNSRSEMNVSTLELGDSALYLCASSPGVHQLYGYTFGSGTRLTVV.